Below, 14 T cell receptor beta chains from the same sample are listed, as sequenced in a study of blood T cells in healthy people across ages. Combining a sample-barcoded 5' primer with a J-beta primer mix, a second PCR ran for roughly 7 to 12 cycles. TCRdb reprocessed the 5' RACE reads via MiXCR and lists one record per CDR3 protein. The table has 540,000 or so distinct CDR3 sequences, more than 20% seen once. These same data were also listed under a study on T cells of mothers and their children.

The sample comprised blood. The receptors derive from a boy between 10 and 17 years old in good health.

The CDR3 bases are TGTGCCAGCAGCTTCGACACCCTGAACACTGAAGCTTTCTTT. Amino acids: CASSFDTLNTEAFF. The gene calls are TRBV12-3 or TRBV12-4 and TRBJ1-1; D not resolved. The CDR3 totals 14 residues. V was trimmed by 6 bases and J by 0 bases, leaving 11 bases between them.

V gene TRBV3-1 combines with J gene TRBJ1-2, with D possibly matching TRBD1 (5 bases). V shed 1 base and J shed 5 bases, with 17 bases lying between them. From germline, CDR1 is LGHDT and CDR2 YNNKEL (reference sequence). The CDR3 consists of 16 residues. The CDR3 region has the DNA TGTGCCAGCAGCCAAGTGATTTGGCAGGGAGGATATGGCTACACCTTC. Amino acid sequence: CASSQVIWQGGYGYTF.

The chain employs TRBV9 and TRBJ2-5; D is perhaps TRBD1 (7 bases). Trimming cost V 0 bases and J 2 bases, with 11 bases left between them. Germline values: CDR1 SGDLS, CDR2 YYNGEE. The CDR3 spans 15 residues. DNA for the CDR3: TGTGCCAGCAGCGTAGGCAGGGGGGAACAAGAGACCCAGTACTTC. Translating it yields CASSVGRGEQETQYF. Variable domain in full (rest from reference TRBV9 and TRBJ2-5): DSGVTQTPKHLITATGQRVTLRCSPRSGDLSVYWYQQSLDQGLQFLIQYYNGEERAKGNILERFSAQQFPDLHSELNLSSLELGDSALYFCASSVGRGEQETQYFGPGTRLLVL.

Remarks on this clonotype: A much larger clone lies a single base off, so this may be a read error. The rearrangement uses TRBV24-1 and TRBJ2-5; D remains unclear. The end of the DNA is better explained by TRBJ2-7, so the J call may be wrong. Germline values: CDR1 KGHDR, CDR2 SFDVKD. This CDR3 spans 16 amino acids. The CDR3 protein is CASSDPSKTGSYEQYF. The CDR3, as DNA: TGTGCCTCCAGTGATCCGTCAAAGACTGGCTCCTACGAGCAGTACTTC.

The genes are TRBV29-1 and TRBJ1-2; D gene ambiguous. The V end was cut by 0 bases, the J end by 9 bases, with 11 bases between. This CDR3 region has 12 residues. Germline V lookup: CDR1 SQVTM, CDR2 ANQGSEA. The CDR3 coding sequence is TGCAGCGTTGAAGATTCAACGTCACGCTACACCTTC. Its translation is CSVEDSTSRYTF.

The sample holds a few counts of this clonotype. This chain connects TRBV6-1 to TRBJ2-7; D is unresolved. The CDR3 runs to 12 residues. Germline-derived CDR1 and CDR2 are MNHNS and SASEGT. The V gene lost 1 base and the J gene lost 2 bases, with 3 bases spanning the gap. The DNA for the CDR3 is TGTGCCAGCAGTGAAGTGGCCTACGAGCAGTACTTC. It encodes CASSEVAYEQYF.

The J gene is TRBJ1-3, the V gene TRBV5-5, with TRBD1 as a possible D gene (5 bases). V was cut by 0 bases and J by 0 bases, with 13 bases left in between. The germline V gene has CDR1 SGHKS and CDR2 YYEKEE (reference sequence). The CDR3 extends over 17 amino acids. The CDR3 DNA is TGTGCCAGCAGCTTGGGCCGGACATCTATCTCTGGAAACACCATATATTTT. Its protein product is CASSLGRTSISGNTIYF.

This clonotype has only a few counts. The chain couples TRBV7-2 to TRBJ1-2; possibly TRBD1 for D (6 bases). Trimming took 4 bases from V and 8 from J, leaving 17 bases between them. The germline gives CDR1 SGHTA, CDR2 FQGNSA. The CDR3 totals 14 residues. CDR3 sequence (DNA): TGTGCCAGCAGCTCCACCCCGACAGGTATCGGCTACACCTTC. Protein sequence: CASSSTPTGIGYTF.

The chain combines TRBV28 with TRBJ1-1; 8 nucleotides agree with TRBD1. Germline trimming cut 6 bases from V and 4 bases from J; bases unmatched to any gene: 10. Germline values: CDR1 MDHEN, CDR2 SYDVKM. The CDR3 runs 15 residues. CDR3: CASSGQGKVSTEAFF. The CDR3 DNA is TGTGCCAGCAGCGGACAGGGAAAGGTTAGCACTGAAGCTTTCTTT.

This clonotype was counted only a few times. The rearrangement uses TRBV5-5 and TRBJ2-2; no reliable D call. The length of the CDR3 is 15 residues. V was shortened by 2 bases and J by 3 bases, with 11 bases between the two germline ends. Germline V gene sequence: CDR1 SGHKS, CDR2 YYEKEE (reference sequence). The CDR3 region is CASSFPGQYTGELFF. For the CDR3, the DNA is TGTGCCAGCAGCTTCCCCGGGCAGTACACCGGGGAGCTGTTTTTT.

The chain is built from TRBV4-1 and TRBJ2-1; TRBD2 agrees at 12 bases. Germline CDR1 is MGHRA and CDR2 is YSYEKL. The CDR3 sequence is 18 residues long. Losses at the gene ends were 4 bases for V and 7 bases for J; bases not matched to a gene: 14. The CDR3 DNA is TGCGCCAGCAGCCCGTCAAGACTAGCGGGAGTCAATGGGAATGAGCAGTTCTTC. Its protein product is CASSPSRLAGVNGNEQFF.

The CDR3 bases are TGCAGCGTTGGATCCGAACGGGGGCTCCCCGGGGAGCTGTTTTTT. Protein sequence: CSVGSERGLPGELFF. V and J are TRBV29-1 and TRBJ2-2; D could derive from TRBD1 or TRBD2 (6 bases each). The CDR3 is made up of 15 amino acids. Trimming removed 4 bases at V and 6 bases at J, with 18 bases between. The V gene's germline CDR1 is SQVTM and CDR2 ANQGSEA.

This clonotype was seen only a few times. The chain carries TRBV4-1 and TRBJ2-7; 8 bases fit TRBD1. CDR1 MGHRA and CDR2 YSYEKL come from the germline V gene. V dropped 1 base and J dropped 2; count of bases not matched to a gene: 4. This CDR3 comprises 15 residues. This CDR3 reads CASSQAAGGPYEQYF. DNA of the CDR3: TGCGCCAGCAGCCAAGCGGCAGGGGGCCCCTACGAGCAGTACTTC.

The chain links TRBV6-6 to TRBJ1-1; TRBD1 matches at 8 bases. CDR1 and CDR2 from the germline V gene are MNHNY and SVGAGI (reference sequence). Losses at the gene ends were 6 bases for V and 11 bases for J; bases not matched to a gene: 8. The CDR3 loop spans 12 amino acids. The CDR3 region has the DNA TGTGCCAGCAGCTCAGGGGGCGCGGGGGCTTTCTTT. As protein: CASSSGGAGAFF.